This T cell receptor beta chain was documented in a study of STAT3 mutations in large granular lymphocyte leukemia. Across the study: More than half of T-LGLL patients received immunosuppressive therapy. General study findings and limits: In some patients, a small highly pathogenic clone possibly went undetected. Every T-LGLL patient had at least one immunodominant TCRbeta clonotype. TCR clonotype switching after therapy occurred in about 30% of the 18 patients.

Concerning this clone itself: Its antigen is unknown.

TCRbeta libraries averaged roughly 40,000 productive templates per sample. Assay: immunoSEQ multiplex PCR; the TCRdb copy retains only in-frame clones and omits some. The sample includes approximately 25,000 clones, 85% to 95% of them seen just once. CDR1 is MGHDK and CDR2 is SYGVNS in the germline V gene. V was cut by 1 base and J by 1 base, with 13 bases left in between. The CDR3 is 16 amino acids. The sample taken for sequencing was peripheral blood mononuclear cells. The V call is TRBV25-1, the J call TRBJ2-5, with TRBD1 as a possible D gene (5 bases). The clonotype originates from a man aged 35-49 years with T-cell large granular lymphocyte leukemia. Some clones in this sample may be carry-over from other donors' samples. In DNA form, the CDR3 reads TGTGCCAGCAGTGAATTGGGATCACAGGTCCAAGAGACCCAGTACTTC. Translated: CASSELGSQVQETQYF.